Sequencing of this T cell receptor beta chain was carried out in a study of blood T cells in healthy people across ages (dated by TCRdb to the mid-2010s). Turning to the overall study: In model experiments, template switching captured about one uniquely barcoded TCR beta cDNA molecule for every two T cells. Two additional independent replicas of 1 million unique cDNA reads from the same blood draw were analyzed for two donors (one aged 18 to 30 and one aged 80 or older). Age-related changes in TCR beta repertoire diversity were measured in the study by deep sequencing normalized with unique cDNA molecular identifiers. To avoid experimental bias, donors of different ages were randomly spread across the sequencing lanes. The donors were split into four age groups: young (average approximately 16 years), middle-aged (roughly 40), aged (roughly 60) and long-lived (roughly 80). The full study reports these points: Since profiling was done on bulk unsorted PBMCs, naive and antigen-experienced compartments could not be conclusively compared. Observed TCR beta diversity correlated strongly with the percentage of naive T cells measured by flow cytometry. Observed TCR beta diversity per million T cells fell roughly linearly with age, and a significant reduction was already apparent by age roughly 41. Compared with the aged group, the long-lived group had more naive CD4+ T cells, fewer expanded clones and increased TCR diversity, suggesting age selection. Total diversity estimates from one million sequenced T cells were considered lower bounds and underestimates. Because donor CMV infection status was unknown, age-related changes in expanded clonotypes were potentially confounded.

Libraries were built with 5' RACE. The sequencer listed for this sample is Illumina HiSeq 2500. The second PCR ran for about 6 to 12 cycles and used a J-beta primer mix along with a sample-barcoded 5' primer. Each TCR beta cDNA molecule received a unique molecular identifier from a template-switch 5' adaptor carrying 12 random nucleotides. Each sample yielded at least 2.5 million CDR3-containing paired-end reads. All of the RNA was converted into first-strand cDNA using the Mint cDNA synthesis kit, with a TRBC-specific oligonucleotide serving as the primer. After uracil-DNA glycosylase treatment, a first 18-cycle PCR used universal primers M1SS and BC2_uni_R on all cDNA. Per the authors' processing: For normalization, 1 million high-quality reads were randomly selected from each sample, with every read carrying a distinct molecular identifier. Reads with shared molecular identifiers were discarded instead of being binned into consensus sequences. CDR3 identification, clonotype clustering and error correction used MiTCR with a Q25 quality threshold and the strictest error-elimination algorithm. A nonparametric unseen species model with Euler transformation was used to estimate a lower bound on total TCR beta diversity. TCRdb's own reprocessing of the public reads used fastp at Q25 and MiXCR and kept productive beta chains. When rows share a CDR3 protein, they turn into one entry using the most common DNA and genes. TCRdb, not the original authors, processed these V and J calls. The sample contains about 1.8 million distinct CDR3 sequences, about 49% of them found a single time. The top ten clones comprise roughly 2% of the sample.

Systemically healthy Caucasian individuals from Russia, approximately 39 in total and aged 6 to 90 years, were included as donors. Approximately 10 milliliters of peripheral blood were collected from each donor into EDTA-treated Vacutainer tubes. PBMCs were isolated by Ficoll-Paque density-gradient centrifugation, with at least 6 million obtained per sample. Total RNA, at least 6 micrograms per sample, was extracted from PBMCs with Trizol reagent. For every donor, flow cytometry on a PBMC aliquot measured the percentage of naive CD45RAhigh/CD27high T cells. This clonotype was seen a handful of times. There is no known antigen for this receptor. Base qualities were left out, and no much larger clone turns up one base away. The CDR3 measures 15 amino acids from cysteine to phenylalanine. The sequence is cut down to CDR3 DNA, 45 bases in frame from base 1. V sheds 0 bases and J sheds 1 base, leaving 12 bases between their ends. Looking up the germline V gene (reference sequence) yields CDR1 DFQATT and CDR2 SNEGSKA.

The rearrangement combines TRBV20-1 with TRBJ2-5, with a weak D call of TRBD1 (5 bases match). The sequence was obtained from a woman between 40 and 50 years old in good health. The specimen sequenced was blood. The DNA sequence follows: TGCAGTGCTAGAGACCCTCGACAGAGCCAAGAGACCCAGTACTTC. It translates as CSARDPRQSQETQYF.